This record looks at one TCR beta chain sequence and its context. This entry comes from a study of blood T cell repertoires in COVID-19. Background on the study: The United States, Italy and Spain were the sources of the acute and convalescent COVID-19 samples. PBMCs, B-cell-depleted T cells, or T cells provided the cDNA or gDNA that made up the material.

While infection was still active, Seattle patients were enrolled and then followed longitudinally. Per the study methods: Estimated nucleated cell counts came from reference gene primer amplification. Libraries were prepared by immunoSEQ multiplex PCR; TCRdb keeps only in-frame clonotypes and omits some of them. V, J and clone size are those of that table, while D and trimming were read from the DNA. The data contain about 320,000 clones, just under 90% of them singletons. There are 15 residues in the CDR3. Germline CDR1 reads SGHRS; CDR2 reads YFSETQ. Germline trimming cut 3 bases from V and 1 base from J; bases unmatched to any gene: 5.

The sequence was collected from a woman in her twenties or thirties with COVID-19, enrolled during active disease. Sequencing was performed on peripheral blood. V usage is TRBV5-1 and J usage is TRBJ2-3; 7 bases are a match to TRBD1. CDR3 sequence reads: CASSSNTGGTDTQYF. In DNA, the CDR3 is TGCGCCAGCAGCTCGAATACAGGGGGCACAGATACGCAGTATTTT.